Listed below are T cell receptor beta chains from one sample, sequenced in a study of T cells in Graves' hyperthyroidism and ophthalmopathy. TCRdb reanalysed the multiplex PCR reads using MiXCR and keeps one entry per CDR3 protein. Of about 98,000 distinct CDR3 sequences listed, roughly 39% are singletons. Sequencing used peripheral blood or thyroid tissue (not recorded which). The receptors here all came from a woman in her 30s with Graves' hyperthyroidism. Both conserved end residues are part of each CDR3. D genes are given only for firm matches. Not every row has a clone size; where given, it reads once, few, many or a size class.

TRBJ1-6 | TRBV18 | few | . | CASSPRVDSYNSPLHF | TGTGCCAGCTCACCGCGGGTGGACTCCTATAATTCACCCCTCCACTTT
TRBJ2-5 | TRBV5-1 | . | . | CASSLVGNQPQYF | TGCGCCAGCAGCTTAGTTGGCAATCAGCCCCAGTACTTC
TRBJ2-7 | TRBV20-1 | many | TRBD1 | CSASGTGGLGQYF | TGCAGTGCTAGTGGGACAGGGGGCCTGGGGCAGTACTTC
TRBJ1-1 | TRBV27 | . | . | CASSAPRSTEAFF | TGTGCCAGCAGTGCGCCAAGGTCCACTGAAGCTTTCTTT
TRBJ2-7 | TRBV7-9 | many | TRBD2 | CASSPPRGGTSYEQYF | TGTGCCAGCAGCCCACCCCGCGGGGGGACCTCCTACGAGCAGTACTTC
TRBJ1-2 | TRBV2 | once | . | CASDSPVGAGDGYTF | TGTGCCAGCGACTCCCCCGTCGGGGCAGGGGACGGCTACACCTTC
TRBJ2-2 | TRBV5-8 | medium-sized | . | CASSQGTTNTGELFF | TGTGCCAGCAGCCAAGGGACAACTAACACCGGGGAGCTGTTTTTT
TRBJ2-7 | TRBV3-1 | . | . | CASSQGLRGYEQYF | TGTGCCAGCAGCCAAGGTCTCAGGGGCTACGAGCAGTACTTC
TRBJ1-4 | TRBV7-9 | many | . | CASSLVSHSSEKLFF | TGTGCCAGCAGCTTAGTATCCCACAGCAGTGAAAAACTGTTTTTT
TRBJ2-5 | TRBV11-2 | . | TRBD1 | CASSPDWTGEETQYF | TGTGCCAGCAGCCCCGATTGGACAGGGGAGGAGACCCAGTACTTC
TRBJ2-5 | TRBV12-3/TRBV12-4 | . | TRBD2 | CASSLGGGQGTQYF | TGTGCCAGCAGTTTGGGGGGGGGTCAAGGGACCCAGTACTTC
TRBJ1-1 | TRBV6-5 | many | . | CACIGRGMNTEAFF | TGTGCCTGCATCGGGAGAGGAATGAACACTGAAGCTTTCTTT
TRBJ1-2 | TRBV4-2 | many | . | CASFGGALGYTF | TGTGCCAGCTTCGGTGGGGCGCTTGGCTACACCTTC
TRBJ2-2 | TRBV4-2 | many | . | CASSQIGALTGELFF | TGTGCCAGCAGCCAAATCGGTGCCTTAACCGGGGAGCTGTTTTTT
TRBJ1-3 | TRBV25-1 | many | . | CASSVGGTPGNTIYF | TGTGCCAGCAGTGTTGGGGGGACCCCTGGAAACACCATATATTTT
TRBJ1-1 | TRBV29-1 | . | . | CSVSQWNTEAFF | TGCAGCGTTAGTCAATGGAACACTGAAGCTTTCTTT
TRBJ1-5 | TRBV29-1 | few | . | CSVSAGGLQHF | TGCAGCGTTTCGGCAGGAGGATTACAGCATTTT
TRBJ1-2 | TRBV25-1 | many | . | CASSGQLVTGYGYTF | TGTGCCAGCAGTGGCCAATTAGTCACAGGCTATGGCTACACCTTC